This T cell receptor beta chain was sequenced in a study of control samples from healthy donors and cancer patients. Only in-frame clones appear in the TCRdb table, and some are missing; sequencing was by immunoSEQ multiplex PCR. The sample gives just over 150,000 clones, around nine tenths of which show up once; 12% is in the top ten. This TCR was sampled from a man between 25 and 39 years old in good health. Sequenced: blood.

In DNA form, the CDR3 reads TGTGCCAGCAGTGACGGTGGCAGGGATCAGCCCCAGCATTTT. Its translation: CASSDGGRDQPQHF. V gene TRBV27 combines with J gene TRBJ1-5, with D tentatively TRBD1 (5 bases). The CDR3 loop spans 14 amino acids. The germline V and J ends were trimmed by 5 bases and 5 bases, with 13 bases remaining between them. Germline assignment: CDR1 MNHEY and CDR2 SMNVEV (reference sequence).